The 31 T cell receptor beta chains reported below all come from one sample, sequenced in a study of spatial heterogeneity in lung cancer. TCRdb reprocessed the 5' RACE reads via MiXCR and lists one record per CDR3 protein. In the table there are about 10,000 distinct CDR3 sequences, 10% to 15% of which are singletons. The sample's time point: sample taken at primary tumor resection. For these receptors, no antigen is known. Regarding the study as a whole: Higher tumor mutation counts went along with higher counts of expanded intratumoral alpha and beta TCRs.

The source was lung tumor tissue, collected at surgery. These receptors were taken from a female donor with early-stage non-small cell lung cancer.

This clonotype was seen a few times. V and J are TRBV3-1 and TRBJ2-7; no clear D gene. CDR3 length equals 13 residues. In germline, CDR1 is LGHDT, CDR2 YNNKEL (reference sequence). V dropped 6 bases and J dropped 6 bases, with 15 bases sitting between them. The CDR3 nucleotides are TGTGCCAGCAGTCTCACGGGTCGCCTCGAGCAGTACTTC. Translating it yields CASSLTGRLEQYF.

This clonotype has a count of ten or more. This chain joins TRBV18 and TRBJ1-2; no reliable D call. Trimming removed 3 bases at V and 1 base at J, with 12 bases between. CDR1 and CDR2 from the germline V gene are KGHSH and LQKENI. The CDR3 has 15 residues. In nucleotides, the CDR3 is TGTGCCAGCTCACCGACACGGACGGGTAACTATGGCTACACCTTC. Translated: CASSPTRTGNYGYTF.

By sample fraction, this clonotype is medium-sized. This chain links TRBV4-2 with TRBJ2-3; tentative D call: TRBD1 (5 bases). V lost 4 bases and J 0 bases, leaving 5 bases between the germline ends. From germline, CDR1 is LGHNA and CDR2 YNFKEQ. The CDR3 loop spans 13 amino acids. The CDR3: CASSPGSTDTQYF. In DNA form, the CDR3 reads TGTGCCAGCAGCCCAGGGAGCACAGATACGCAGTATTTT.

This clonotype has a count of ten or more. The V and J genes are TRBV2 and TRBJ1-2; D not certain. Germline values: CDR1 SNHLY, CDR2 FYNNEI. This CDR3 spans 15 amino acids. V was cut by 0 bases and J by 6 bases, with 14 bases left in between. For the CDR3, the DNA is TGTGCCAGCAGTGAAGCGTGGTCCCCGGAGGATGGCTACACCTTC. It codes for CASSEAWSPEDGYTF.

The chain recombines TRBV5-1 with TRBJ2-7; 8 bases agree with TRBD1. Germline CDR1 and CDR2: SGHRS and YFSETQ. The junction had 4 bases not matched to a gene; V was cut back by 1 base and J by 4 bases. The CDR3 spans 14 residues. The CDR3 region has the DNA TGCGCCAGCAGCTTGCCAGGGGGCTTGTACGAGCAGTACTTC. The encoded protein is CASSLPGGLYEQYF.

Turning to this clonotype: Germline and junction disagree at one end, which may indicate a read error. The chain combines TRBV28 with TRBJ2-5; D possibly corresponds to TRBD2 (7 bases). The CDR3 contains 14 residues. Germline lookup yields CDR1 MDHEN and CDR2 SYDVKM. CDR3 sequence reads: CASSLGGLTETQYF. The CDR3 coding sequence is TGTGCCAGTAGTTTGGGGGGGCTGACAGAGACCCAGTACTTC.

This chain connects TRBV20-1 to TRBJ2-2; 7 nucleotides line up with TRBD2. V shed 3 bases and J 1 base; nucleotides not matched to a gene: 2. The CDR3 totals 14 residues. Germline V gene sequence: CDR1 DFQATT, CDR2 SNEGSKA (reference sequence). The CDR3 spells CSASGGGNTGELFF. CDR3 DNA: TGCAGTGCTAGTGGCGGGGGGAACACCGGGGAGCTGTTTTTT.

The rearrangement links TRBV4-2 to TRBJ2-1; the match to TRBD2 covers 7 bases. V trimming: 6 bases; J trimming: 6 bases; junction bases outside the gene matches: 17. CDR1 is LGHNA and CDR2 is YNFKEQ in the germline V gene. The CDR3 totals 17 residues. The CDR3 loop is CASSLRRGRKVGNEQFF. In DNA form, the CDR3 reads TGTGCCAGCAGTCTTCGTCGCGGGAGAAAGGTGGGCAATGAGCAGTTCTTC.

This clonotype has ten or more counts. CDR3 sequence: CASSPSGGWASDTQYF. The CDR3, as DNA: TGTGCCAGCAGCCCCTCTGGGGGTTGGGCGTCAGATACGCAGTATTTT. This chain uses TRBV7-2 with TRBJ2-3; either TRBD1 or TRBD2 may fit D (5 bases each). In germline, CDR1 is SGHTA, CDR2 FQGNSA. Trimming removed 5 bases at V and 4 bases at J, with 19 bases between. The CDR3 has 16 residues.

The V gene is TRBV19, the J gene TRBJ2-3, with 10 nucleotides matching TRBD2. The trim removed 7 bases at V and 8 bases at J, leaving 9 bases unmatched. The CDR3 contains 14 residues. Germline V gene data show CDR1 as LNHDA and CDR2 as SQIVND (reference sequence). The CDR3 reads CASTPAGGPVTQYF. The CDR3 DNA reads TGTGCCAGTACCCCAGCGGGAGGGCCAGTTACGCAGTATTTT.

This clonotype came up a few times. The gene calls are TRBV25-1 and TRBJ2-1; 7 bases map to TRBD2. Germline V gene data show CDR1 as MGHDK and CDR2 as SYGVNS. Losses at the gene ends were 8 bases for V and 9 bases for J; bases not matched to a gene: 25. The length of the CDR3 is 18 residues. The CDR3 spells CASCVELARRYTHSEQFF. DNA of the CDR3: TGTGCCAGCTGTGTGGAACTAGCGAGAAGGTATACACACAGTGAGCAGTTCTTC.

This clonotype was observed many times. This chain joins TRBV10-3 and TRBJ2-7; D is unresolved. The CDR3 extends over 16 amino acids. Germline values: CDR1 ENHRY, CDR2 SYGVKD. The V and J ends lost 1 base and 2 bases respectively, with 15 bases between them. DNA for the CDR3: TGTGCCATCAGTGAGTTAGCCCGGCTCGGTACCTACGAGCAGTACTTC. Protein sequence: CAISELARLGTYEQYF.

This clonotype was seen many times. The chain uses TRBV6-2 or TRBV6-3 and TRBJ2-2; 8 bases are shared with TRBD1. V lost 8 bases to trimming and J lost 6 bases; unmatched junction nucleotides: 8. Looked up from germline, CDR1 is MNHEY and CDR2 is SVGEGT. The CDR3 loop spans 14 amino acids. The CDR3 sequence is CASGRQGKAGELFF. The CDR3 coding sequence is TGTGCCAGCGGTAGACAGGGGAAGGCCGGGGAGCTGTTTTTT.

This clonotype was picked up many times. This sequence joins TRBV6-6 and TRBJ1-5; D unclear. The CDR3 runs to 14 residues. V lost 0 bases to trimming and J lost 11 bases, with 14 bases between them. Germline CDR1 reads MNHNY; CDR2 reads SVGAGI (reference sequence). This CDR3 reads CASSYSIAESAQHF. The CDR3 region has the DNA TGTGCCAGCAGTTACTCGATAGCCGAATCAGCCCAGCATTTT.

This clonotype occurred many times. The chain uses TRBV2 and TRBJ2-7, with unresolved D. The CDR3 runs to 14 residues. V shed 5 bases and J shed 4 bases, with 15 bases lying between them. Germline V gene sequence: CDR1 SNHLY, CDR2 FYNNEI. In nucleotides, the CDR3 is TGTGCCAGCAGTCCTGATAGGGCCCGATACGAGCAGTACTTC. This codes for CASSPDRARYEQYF.

This clonotype occurred a few times. Here the CDR3 DNA reads TGTGCCAGCAGTCGGGACTTCGGGTCCGGCACAGATACGCAGTATTTT. This codes for CASSRDFGSGTDTQYF. This rearrangement joins TRBV2 to TRBJ2-3; a weak D match, TRBD2 (6 bases). Germline CDR1 reads SNHLY; CDR2 reads FYNNEI. The V and J ends lost 5 bases and 1 base respectively, with 16 bases between them. This CDR3 region has 16 residues.

The chain is built from TRBV10-2 and TRBJ2-7; 11 bases are a match to TRBD2. The CDR3 spans 15 residues. Trimming removed 5 bases from V and 4 bases from J; junction bases left unmatched: 7. CDR1 WSHSY and CDR2 SAAADI come from the germline V gene. For the CDR3, the DNA is TGCGCCAGCAGTCTGGGGGGACTAGCGGTTTACGAGCAGTACTTC. Residues: CASSLGGLAVYEQYF.

The chain links TRBV4-2 to TRBJ1-2, with 9 bases matching TRBD1. The junction had 7 bases not matched to a gene; V was cut back by 2 bases and J by 6 bases. This CDR3 has 15 amino acids. Germline CDR1 is LGHNA and CDR2 is YNFKEQ. This CDR3 is CASSQNPRTGDGYTF. CDR3 bases: TGTGCCAGCAGCCAAAATCCACGGACAGGGGATGGCTACACCTTC.

This clonotype was counted only a few times. The rearrangement links TRBV7-9 to TRBJ2-5; no definite D call. Germline V CDR1 and CDR2: SEHNR, FQNEAQ (reference sequence). V lost 3 bases to trimming and J lost 1 base, with 9 bases between them. The CDR3 runs to 14 residues. CDR3 sequence: CASSLYSSQETQYF. CDR3 coding DNA: TGTGCCAGCAGCTTGTACTCAAGCCAAGAGACCCAGTACTTC.

V usage is TRBV18 and J usage is TRBJ2-5; no clear D. CDR3 length equals 14 residues. Germline lookup yields CDR1 KGHSH and CDR2 LQKENI. Trimming pared 3 bases from V and 5 bases from J, leaving 13 bases between. The CDR3 DNA reads as TGTGCCAGCTCACCCCCCCCCTGGGGTGAGACCCAGTACTTC. Translated, it gives CASSPPPWGETQYF. The variable domain in full, with the rest retrieved from reference TRBV18 and TRBJ2-5, is NAGVMQNPRHLVRRRGQEARLRCSPMKGHSHVYWYRQLPEEGLKFMVYLQKENIIDESGMPKERFSAEFPKEGPSILRIQQVVRGDSAAYFCASSPPPWGETQYFGPGTRLLVL.

By proportion, this clonotype is medium-sized. The chain couples TRBV6-5 to TRBJ2-7; 7 nucleotides align to TRBD2. This CDR3 comprises 15 residues. Trimming took 2 bases from V and 3 from J; bases not matched to a gene: 7. The germline CDR1 and CDR2 sequences are MNHEY and SVGAGI. The CDR3 nucleotides are TGTGCCAGCAGTTACGGGGACTATGATGTCTACGAGCAGTACTTC. Translated, it gives CASSYGDYDVYEQYF.

This clonotype was picked up many times. The chain uses TRBV4-3 and TRBJ1-4, with TRBD1 matching 10 bases. J was trimmed by 8 bases and V by 1 base; bases with no gene match: 7. CDR1 is LGHNA and CDR2 is YSLEER in the germline V gene. The CDR3 totals 16 residues. The CDR3 spells CASSQARQGAGEKLFF. CDR3 sequence (DNA): TGCGCCAGCAGCCAAGCCCGACAGGGGGCTGGGGAAAAACTGTTTTTT.

This clonotype was picked up a small number of times. The chain has TRBV4-3 and TRBJ2-7; D gene uncertain. Germline V gene sequence: CDR1 LGHNA, CDR2 YSLEER. Trimming took 0 bases from V and 2 from J, leaving 8 bases between them. This CDR3 has 14 residues. The CDR3 coding sequence is TGCGCCAGCAGCCAAGATCGGGTAGCCTACGAGCAGTACTTC. This codes for CASSQDRVAYEQYF.

By share of the sample, this clonotype is medium-sized. J is TRBJ2-3 and V is TRBV27, with D tentatively TRBD2 (6 bases). The CDR3 spans 14 residues. The germline V gene encodes CDR1 MNHEY and CDR2 SMNVEV (reference sequence). V was cut by 3 bases and J by 3 bases, with 10 bases left in between. In DNA, the CDR3 is TGTGCCAGCAGTTTCCGGGAGTCGACAGATACGCAGTATTTT. Its protein product is CASSFRESTDTQYF.

This clonotype is categorized as medium-sized. This rearrangement joins TRBV30 to TRBJ1-2; D is unclear. Trimming removed 1 base at V and 4 bases at J, with 4 bases between. Germline V lookup: CDR1 GTSNPN, CDR2 SVGIG (reference sequence). This CDR3 region has 11 residues. CDR3 DNA: TGTGCCTGGAGTGAACTCTATGGCTACACCTTC. It encodes CAWSELYGYTF. Combining the CDR3 with reference TRBV30 and TRBJ1-2 gives the whole variable domain SQTIHQWPATLVQPVGSPLSLECTVEGTSNPNLYWYRQAAGRGLQLLFYSVGIGQISSEVPQNLSASRPQDRQFILSSKKLLLSDSGFYLCAWSELYGYTFGSGTRLTVV.

In DNA form, the CDR3 reads TGTGCCAGCAGCCAACGGAGTTCCGGAAGCACTGAAGCTTTCTTT. This encodes CASSQRSSGSTEAFF. V and J are TRBV16 and TRBJ1-1; D is uncertain. The V end lost 2 bases, the J end lost 4 bases, and 14 bases lay between the germline ends. Germline V gene data show CDR1 as KGHSY and CDR2 as FQNENV. The CDR3 is made up of 15 amino acids.

This clonotype was seen repeatedly, ten times or more. The V call is TRBV14, the J call TRBJ2-4; D gene uncertain. The CDR3 runs 11 residues. The germline V gene encodes CDR1 SGHDN and CDR2 FVKESK. Trimming took off 3 bases at V and 5 bases at J, with 2 bases between the two ends. CDR3 loop: CASSHQNIQYF. The CDR3 nucleotides are TGTGCCAGCAGCCACCAAAACATTCAGTACTTC.

This clonotype was counted many times. This chain connects TRBV20-1 to TRBJ1-2; tentatively, D is TRBD1 (6 bases). Germline lookup yields CDR1 DFQATT and CDR2 SNEGSKA (reference sequence). The CDR3 consists of 13 residues. Trimming stripped 7 bases from V and 4 bases from J, with 16 bases between. CDR3 sequence: CSGHRDGGYGYTF. The CDR3 DNA reads as TGCAGTGGTCACAGGGACGGGGGCTATGGCTACACCTTC.

This clonotype is medium-sized by share. The chain links TRBV7-9 to TRBJ1-1; D may be TRBD1 (6 bases). This CDR3 has 14 residues. V was cut by 2 bases and J by 2 bases, with 9 bases left in between. Germline V lookup: CDR1 SEHNR, CDR2 FQNEAQ (reference sequence). The CDR3 here is CASSLRGHNTEAFF. The CDR3 DNA reads TGTGCCAGCAGCTTAAGGGGACATAACACTGAAGCTTTCTTT.

This clonotype has just a few counts. The chain carries TRBV20-1 and TRBJ1-2; no clear D. The V and J ends lost 6 bases and 0 bases respectively, with 11 bases between them. This CDR3 spans 13 amino acids. Germline V gene data show CDR1 as DFQATT and CDR2 as SNEGSKA (reference sequence). For the CDR3, the DNA is TGCAGTGCGGACCGAGGAACTAACTATGGCTACACCTTC. This gives the protein CSADRGTNYGYTF.

V is TRBV4-2 and J is TRBJ1-6, with 8 bases lining up with TRBD1. The CDR3 consists of 16 residues. The germline CDR1 and CDR2 sequences are LGHNA and YNFKEQ. J was trimmed by 7 bases and V by 0 bases; bases with no gene match: 5. CDR3 in amino acids: CASSQEPTGGNSPLHF. The CDR3 bases are TGTGCCAGCAGCCAAGAACCCACAGGGGGGAATTCACCCCTCCACTTT.